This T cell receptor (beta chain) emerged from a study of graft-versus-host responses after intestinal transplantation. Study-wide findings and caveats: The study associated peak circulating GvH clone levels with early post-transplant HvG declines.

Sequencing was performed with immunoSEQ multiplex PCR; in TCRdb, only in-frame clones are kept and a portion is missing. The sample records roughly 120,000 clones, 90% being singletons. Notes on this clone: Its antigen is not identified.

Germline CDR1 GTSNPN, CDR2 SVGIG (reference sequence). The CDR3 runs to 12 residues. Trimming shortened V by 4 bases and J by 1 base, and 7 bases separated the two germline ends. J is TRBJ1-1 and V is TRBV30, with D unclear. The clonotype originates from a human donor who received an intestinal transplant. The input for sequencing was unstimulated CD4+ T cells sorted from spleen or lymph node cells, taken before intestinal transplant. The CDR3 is CAWIKPNTEAFF. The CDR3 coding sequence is TGTGCCTGGATTAAGCCGAACACTGAAGCTTTCTTT. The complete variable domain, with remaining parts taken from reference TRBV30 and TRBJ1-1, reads SQTIHQWPATLVQPVGSPLSLECTVEGTSNPNLYWYRQAAGRGLQLLFYSVGIGQISSEVPQNLSASRPQDRQFILSSKKLLLSDSGFYLCAWIKPNTEAFFGQGTRLTVV.